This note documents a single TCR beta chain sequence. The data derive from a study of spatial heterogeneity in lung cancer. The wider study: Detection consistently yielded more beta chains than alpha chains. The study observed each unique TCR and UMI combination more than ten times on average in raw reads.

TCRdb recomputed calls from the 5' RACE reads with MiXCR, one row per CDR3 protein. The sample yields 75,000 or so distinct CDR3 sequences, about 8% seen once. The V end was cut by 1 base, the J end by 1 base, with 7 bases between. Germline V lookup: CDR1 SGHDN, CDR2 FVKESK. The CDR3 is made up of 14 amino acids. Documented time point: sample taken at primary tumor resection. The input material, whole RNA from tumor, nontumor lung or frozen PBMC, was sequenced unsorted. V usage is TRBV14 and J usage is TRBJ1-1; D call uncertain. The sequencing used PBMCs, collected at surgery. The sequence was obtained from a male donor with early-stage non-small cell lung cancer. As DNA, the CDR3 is TGTGCCAGCAGCCAAGTGTCTAGGAACACTGAAGCTTTCTTT. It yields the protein CASSQVSRNTEAFF. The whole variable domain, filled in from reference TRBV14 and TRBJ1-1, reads EAGVTQFPSHSVIEKGQTVTLRCDPISGHDNLYWYRRVMGKEIKFLLHFVKESKQDESGMPNNRFLAERTGGTYSTLKVQPAELEDSGVYFCASSQVSRNTEAFFGQGTRLTVV.